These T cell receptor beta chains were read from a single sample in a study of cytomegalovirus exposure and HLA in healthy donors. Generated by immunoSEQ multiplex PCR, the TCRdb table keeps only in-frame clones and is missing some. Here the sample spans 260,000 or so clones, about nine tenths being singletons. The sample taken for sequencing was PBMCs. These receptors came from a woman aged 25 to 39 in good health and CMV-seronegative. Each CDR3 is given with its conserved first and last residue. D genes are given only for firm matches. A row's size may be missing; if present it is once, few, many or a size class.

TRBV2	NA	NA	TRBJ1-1	TGTGCCACCTACATGAACACTGAAGCTTTCTTT	CATYMNTEAFF
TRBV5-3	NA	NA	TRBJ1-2	TGTGCCAGAAGTCCTCGAGGGGGGGATGGCTACACCTTC	CARSPRGGDGYTF
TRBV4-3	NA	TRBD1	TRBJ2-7	TGCGCCAGCAGCAGGGACAGATTCTCCTACGAGCAGTACTTC	CASSRDRFSYEQYF
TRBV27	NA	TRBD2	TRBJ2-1	TGTGCCAGCACACCGGGAGGGCCTTCCTACAATGAGCAGTTCTTC	CASTPGGPSYNEQFF
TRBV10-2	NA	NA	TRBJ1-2	TGCGCCAGCAGCCCAAATGGAAAGGGGAACTATGGCTACACCTTC	CASSPNGKGNYGYTF
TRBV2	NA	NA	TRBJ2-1	TGTGCCAGCAGCAGAGTGCGTGGCTCCCCGGAGCAGTTCTTC	CASSRVRGSPEQFF
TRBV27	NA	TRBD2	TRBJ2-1	TGTGCCAGCAGTTTAAGGCTAGCGGGCTACAATGAGCAGTTCTTC	CASSLRLAGYNEQFF
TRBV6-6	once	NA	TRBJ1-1	TGTGCCAGCAGTTACTCATTGAACACTGAAGCTTTCTTT	CASSYSLNTEAFF
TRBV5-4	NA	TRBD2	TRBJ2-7	TGTGCCAGCAGCCCGACTAGCGGGAGCTTTGGGCCCGAGCAGTACTTC	CASSPTSGSFGPEQYF
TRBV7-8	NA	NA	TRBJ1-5	TGTGCCAGCAGCTTAATAGGGGAGGCGCCCCAGCATTTT	CASSLIGEAPQHF
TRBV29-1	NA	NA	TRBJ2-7	TGCAGCGTCAGCGGGCAGAGCTCCTACGAGCAGTACTTC	CSVSGQSSYEQYF
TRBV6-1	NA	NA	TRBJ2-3	TGTGCCAGCAGTGAAGTGGACCGGTATGGAGTGGGGATGGGACTCACAGATACGCAGTATTTT	CASSEVDRYGVGMGLTDTQYF
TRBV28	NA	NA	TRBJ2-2	TGTGCCAGCAGGACGTGGTCGAACACCGGGGAGCTGTTTTTT	CASRTWSNTGELFF
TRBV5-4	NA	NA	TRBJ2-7	TGTGCCAGCAGCTTGCGAAATAACCCGGACTACGAGCAGTACTTC	CASSLRNNPDYEQYF
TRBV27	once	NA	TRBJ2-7	TGTGCCAGCAGTCCCCACCCCGCCTACGAGCAGTACTTC	CASSPHPAYEQYF
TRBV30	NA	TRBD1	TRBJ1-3	TGTGCCTGGAGCCAGGGGGCAGAAGGAAACACCATATATTTT	CAWSQGAEGNTIYF
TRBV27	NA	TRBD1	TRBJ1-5	TGTGCCAGCAGCCACAGGGGGCCTACGGCAACAGGCAATCAGCCCCAGCATTTT	CASSHRGPTATGNQPQHF
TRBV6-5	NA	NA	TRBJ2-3	TGTGCCAGCAGGCTTCACCAGGGCCGCACAGATACGCAGTATTTT	CASRLHQGRTDTQYF
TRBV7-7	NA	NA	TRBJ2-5	TGTGCCAGCAGCTTAGTCGCGGACAGTATAGAGACCCAGTACTTC	CASSLVADSIETQYF
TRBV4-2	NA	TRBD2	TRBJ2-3	TGTGCCAGCAGCCAAGATGCTAGACTAGCGGGAGGGTACGGGGCCACAGATACGCAGTATTTT	CASSQDARLAGGYGATDTQYF
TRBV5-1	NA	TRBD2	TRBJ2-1	TGCGCCAGCTGGGAGCGGGAGAACAATGAGCAGTTCTTC	CASWERENNEQFF
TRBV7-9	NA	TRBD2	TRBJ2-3	TGTGCCAGCAGCTTAGGGACTAGCGGGAGGCGCACAGATACGCAGTATTTT	CASSLGTSGRRTDTQYF
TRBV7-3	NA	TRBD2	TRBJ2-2	TGTGCCAGCAGCTCTGGACTAGCGGGGGCCGGGGAGCTGTTTTTT	CASSSGLAGAGELFF
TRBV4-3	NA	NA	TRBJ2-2	TGCGCCAGCAGCCAAGCTAACAGGGTTACCGGGGAGCTGTTTTTT	CASSQANRVTGELFF
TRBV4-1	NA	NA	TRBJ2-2	TGCGCCAGCAGCCAAGGTCTGAGGGGCACCGGGGAGCTGTTTTTT	CASSQGLRGTGELFF
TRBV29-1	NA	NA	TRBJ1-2	TGCAGCGTTGGAAGAGGGGCTAGCGGCTACACCTTC	CSVGRGASGYTF
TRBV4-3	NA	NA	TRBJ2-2	TGCGCCAGCAGCCAAGAGGAGGGAGTTGGGAGCACCGGGGAGCTGTTTTTT	CASSQEEGVGSTGELFF
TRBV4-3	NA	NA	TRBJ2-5	TGCGCCAGCAGCCAAGATTGGGGAACAGGGTCACCTCAAGAGACCCAGTACTTC	CASSQDWGTGSPQETQYF
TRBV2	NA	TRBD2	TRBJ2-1	TGTGCCAGCAGTGAAGGGTGGGGGGGAGTCGATGAGCAGTTCTTC	CASSEGWGGVDEQFF
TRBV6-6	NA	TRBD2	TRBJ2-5	TGTGCCAGCAGTTACGGGACTAGCGGGGGCCAAGAGACCCAGTACTTC	CASSYGTSGGQETQYF
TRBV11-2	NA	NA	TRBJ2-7	TGTGCCAGCAGCTTCGGGACGGGAACCTACGAGCAGTACTTC	CASSFGTGTYEQYF
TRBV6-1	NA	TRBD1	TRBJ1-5	TGTGCCAGCAGTGACACAGGGGGGAGACAGCCCCAGCATTTT	CASSDTGGRQPQHF
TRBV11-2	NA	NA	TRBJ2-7	TGTGCCAGCAGCTTTGGTCTGATGTCCTACGAGCAGTACTTC	CASSFGLMSYEQYF
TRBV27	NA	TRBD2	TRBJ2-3	TGTGCCAGCAGTTTTAGCGGGAGACGGACAGATACGCAGTATTTT	CASSFSGRRTDTQYF
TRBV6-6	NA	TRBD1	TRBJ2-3	TGTGCCAGCAGGGACAGGACAGATACGCAGTATTTT	CASRDRTDTQYF
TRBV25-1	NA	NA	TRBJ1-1	TGTGCCAGCAGTGACCCTCCCGGAGGAGCTTTCTTT	CASSDPPGGAFF
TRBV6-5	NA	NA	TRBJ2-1	TGTGCCAGCAGGGAAGGGGGAGAGGGTGAGCAGTTCTTC	CASREGGEGEQFF
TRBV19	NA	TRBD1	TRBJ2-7	TGTGCCAGTAGTATCGGGACAGGGGCGATGTACGAGCAGTACTTC	CASSIGTGAMYEQYF
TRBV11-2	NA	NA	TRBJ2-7	TGTGCCAGCAGCTTCGGGCAACAAGGCTACGAGCAGTACTTC	CASSFGQQGYEQYF
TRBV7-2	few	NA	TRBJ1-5	TGTGCCAGCAGCCAGGGGAATAGCAATCAGCCCCAGCATTTT	CASSQGNSNQPQHF
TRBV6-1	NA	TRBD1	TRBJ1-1	TGTGCCAGCAGTGACAGACAGGGGTGGACTGAAGCTTTCTTT	CASSDRQGWTEAFF
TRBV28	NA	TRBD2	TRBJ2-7	TGTGCCAGCAGTCGGCGGGAGTATTGGTACGAGCAGTACTTC	CASSRREYWYEQYF
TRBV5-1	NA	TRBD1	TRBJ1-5	TGCGCCAGCAGGACAGGGAGCAATCAGCCCCAGCATTTT	CASRTGSNQPQHF
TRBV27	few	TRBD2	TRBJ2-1	TGTGCCAGCAGTTGGGGGACTAGCGGGACAGAGCAGTTCTTC	CASSWGTSGTEQFF
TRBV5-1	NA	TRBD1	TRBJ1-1	TGCGCCAGCAGCTTGGGGGACAGGGAGTACACTGAAGCTTTCTTT	CASSLGDREYTEAFF
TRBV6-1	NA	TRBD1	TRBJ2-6	TGTGCCAGCAGTGAAGATTCAGCCGGGACAGGGTTTTACTCTGGGGCCAACGTCCTGACTTTC	CASSEDSAGTGFYSGANVLTF
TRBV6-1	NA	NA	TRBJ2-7	TGTGCCAGCAGTGGGGTAGGGGCCTCTCTTGACTACGAGCAGTACTTC	CASSGVGASLDYEQYF
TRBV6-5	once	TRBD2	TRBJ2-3	TGTGCCAGCAGTCTCTCAGGCGGGAGTACAGATACGCAGTATTTT	CASSLSGGSTDTQYF
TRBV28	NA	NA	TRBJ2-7	TGTGCCAGCAGCCAGGGTTCCTACGAGCAGTACTTC	CASSQGSYEQYF
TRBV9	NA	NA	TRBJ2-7	TGTGCCAGCAGCGTAGGGGCAGCGGGCGAGCAGTACTTC	CASSVGAAGEQYF
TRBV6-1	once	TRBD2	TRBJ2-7	TGTGCCAGCAGGGTGGGGGAGGGCCCCTACGAGCAGTACTTC	CASRVGEGPYEQYF
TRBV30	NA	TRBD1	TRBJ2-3	TGTGCCTGGAGTAATCCGTGGCAGGGGGAATCAGATACGCAGTATTTT	CAWSNPWQGESDTQYF
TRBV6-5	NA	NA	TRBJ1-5	TGTGCCAGCAGAAAAGGGGACCAGCCCCAGCATTTT	CASRKGDQPQHF
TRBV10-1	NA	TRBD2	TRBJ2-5	TGCGCCAGCAGTAAGGCTAGCGGGAGAGAGACCCAGTACTTC	CASSKASGRETQYF
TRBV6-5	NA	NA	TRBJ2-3	TGTGCCAGCAGTAGCAAGAGCACAGATACGCAGTATTTT	CASSSKSTDTQYF